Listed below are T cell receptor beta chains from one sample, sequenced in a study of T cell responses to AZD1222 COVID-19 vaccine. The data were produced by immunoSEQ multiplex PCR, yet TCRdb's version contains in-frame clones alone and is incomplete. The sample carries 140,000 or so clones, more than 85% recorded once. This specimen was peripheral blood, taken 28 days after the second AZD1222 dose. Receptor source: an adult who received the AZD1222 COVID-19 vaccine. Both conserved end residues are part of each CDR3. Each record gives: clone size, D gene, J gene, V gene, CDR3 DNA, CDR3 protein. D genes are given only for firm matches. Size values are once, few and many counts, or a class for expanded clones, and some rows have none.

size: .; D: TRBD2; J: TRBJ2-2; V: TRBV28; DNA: TGTGCCAGCATTCGTGGCGGGAGGACCGGGGAGCTGTTTTTT; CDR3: CASIRGGRTGELFF
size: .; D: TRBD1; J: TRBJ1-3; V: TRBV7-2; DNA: TGTGCCAGCAGCTCCCAGACAGGGGTCGGAAACACCATATATTTT; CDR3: CASSSQTGVGNTIYF
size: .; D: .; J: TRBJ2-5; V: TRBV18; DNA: TGTGCCAGCTCACCACAGCCCTTCCTAAGAGAGACCCAGTACTTC; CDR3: CASSPQPFLRETQYF
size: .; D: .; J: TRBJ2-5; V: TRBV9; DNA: TGTGCCAGCAGCGGTCGGGACCGCGTCTCCTTCTCGAGGGAGACCCAGTACTTC; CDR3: CASSGRDRVSFSRETQYF
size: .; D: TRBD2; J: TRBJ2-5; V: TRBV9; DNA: TGTGCCAGCAGCCTGAGCGGGAAAGAGACCCAGTACTTC; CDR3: CASSLSGKETQYF
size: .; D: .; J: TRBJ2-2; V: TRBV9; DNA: TGTGCCAGCAGCTCCCTGGGTAGCTCGAACACCGGGGAGCTGTTTTTT; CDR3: CASSSLGSSNTGELFF
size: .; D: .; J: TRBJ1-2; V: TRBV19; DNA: TGTGCCAGTAGGAGGGAGCCCTCCTATGGCTACACCTTC; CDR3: CASRREPSYGYTF
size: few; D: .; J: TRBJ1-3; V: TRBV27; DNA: TGTGCCAGCAGTTTAGGGATGTGGGGAAACACCATATATTTT; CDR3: CASSLGMWGNTIYF
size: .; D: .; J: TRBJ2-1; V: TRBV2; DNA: TGTGCCATCGACGGTACCACGGGGCAGTTCTTC; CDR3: CAIDGTTGQFF
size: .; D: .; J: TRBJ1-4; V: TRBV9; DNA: TGTGCCAGCAGCGTAGGGGAGACTGGCGAAAAACTGTTTTTT; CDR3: CASSVGETGEKLFF
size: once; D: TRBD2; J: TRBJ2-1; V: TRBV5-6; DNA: TGTGCCAGCAGGATCAGACTAGCGGGATACAATGAGCAGTTCTTC; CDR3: CASRIRLAGYNEQFF
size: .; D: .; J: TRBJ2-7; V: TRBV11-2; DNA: TGTGCCAGCAGCTTAGGACGACCCGAGCAGTACTTC; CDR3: CASSLGRPEQYF
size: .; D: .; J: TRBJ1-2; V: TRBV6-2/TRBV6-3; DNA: TGTGCCAGCACCCCACGGGACATCTCGGGCTACACCTTC; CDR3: CASTPRDISGYTF
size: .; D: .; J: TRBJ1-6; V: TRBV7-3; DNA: TGTGCCAGCAGCCGACTAGCCAGGGGAAATTCACCCCTCCACTTT; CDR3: CASSRLARGNSPLHF
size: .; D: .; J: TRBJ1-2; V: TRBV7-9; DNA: TGTGCCAGCAGAGGTCAGGAAAGGGGCTACACCTTC; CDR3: CASRGQERGYTF
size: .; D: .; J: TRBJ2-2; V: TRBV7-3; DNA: TGTGCCAGCAGCTTAACGCGGGGTTCGGGGGAGCTGTTTTTT; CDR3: CASSLTRGSGELFF
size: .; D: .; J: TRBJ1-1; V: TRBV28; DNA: TGTGCCAGCAGTTTGTGGGATACTGAAGCTTTCTTT; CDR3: CASSLWDTEAFF
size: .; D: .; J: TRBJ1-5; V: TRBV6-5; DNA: TGTGCCAGCAGCCAAGAGGGTTATCAGCCCCAGCATTTT; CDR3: CASSQEGYQPQHF
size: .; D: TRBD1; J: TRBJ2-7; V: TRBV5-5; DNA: TGTGCCAGCAGCTCACAGGGGTACGAGCAGTACTTC; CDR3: CASSSQGYEQYF
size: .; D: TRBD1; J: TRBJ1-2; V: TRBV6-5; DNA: TGTGCCAGCACTTACAGGGGGCGAAATGGCTACACCTTC; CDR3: CASTYRGRNGYTF
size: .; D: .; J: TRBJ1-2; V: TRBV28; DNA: TGTGCCAGCAGCCAATTAACCGGGCTTGGAGGCTACACCTTC; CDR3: CASSQLTGLGGYTF
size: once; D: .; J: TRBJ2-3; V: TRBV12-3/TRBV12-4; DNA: TGTGCCAGCAGTCCCGGGGACACAGATACGCAGTATTTT; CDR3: CASSPGDTDTQYF
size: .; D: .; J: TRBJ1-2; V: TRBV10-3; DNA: TGTGCCATCAGTGAGGAGGGATGGGGGGTCTATGGCTACACCTTC; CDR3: CAISEEGWGVYGYTF
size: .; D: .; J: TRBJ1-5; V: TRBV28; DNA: TGTGCCGCCTACTCAGCTTATAGCAATCAGCCCCAGCATTTT; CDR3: CAAYSAYSNQPQHF
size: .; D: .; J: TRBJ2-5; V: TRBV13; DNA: TGTGCCAGCAGCCCACCCCTCAAGGAGACCCAGTACTTC; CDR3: CASSPPLKETQYF
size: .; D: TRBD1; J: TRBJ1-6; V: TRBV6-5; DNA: TGTGCCACCCAAGGAGGGGGCGCGTTTAATTCACCCCTCCACTTT; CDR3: CATQGGGAFNSPLHF
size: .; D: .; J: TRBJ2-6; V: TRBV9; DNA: TGTGCCAGTGGAAATGGGGCATCTGGGGCCAACGTCCTGACTTTC; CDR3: CASGNGASGANVLTF
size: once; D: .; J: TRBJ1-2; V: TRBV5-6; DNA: TGTGCCAGCAGCTTGGCCCTCAGGACGAGGGGCTACACCTTC; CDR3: CASSLALRTRGYTF
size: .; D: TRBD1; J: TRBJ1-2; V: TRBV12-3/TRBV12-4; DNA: TGTGCCAGCAGTTTAGGGACAGGGAGGGACTACACCTTC; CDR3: CASSLGTGRDYTF
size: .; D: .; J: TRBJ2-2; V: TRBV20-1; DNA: TGCAGTGCTAGAGCATCCGGGGAGCTGTTTTTT; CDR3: CSARASGELFF
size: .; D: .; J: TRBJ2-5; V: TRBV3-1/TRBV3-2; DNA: TGTGCCAGCAGCCAAGGTGGTCAGCTAACCCAGTACTTC; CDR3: CASSQGGQLTQYF
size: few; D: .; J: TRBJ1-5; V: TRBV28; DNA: TGTGCCAGCAGTTTGAGGGCCCAGCATTTT; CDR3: CASSLRAQHF
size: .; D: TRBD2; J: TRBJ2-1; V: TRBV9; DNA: TGTGCCAGCAGCTTTAGCGCTAGCGGGAACAGGTATGAGCAGTTCTTC; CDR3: CASSFSASGNRYEQFF
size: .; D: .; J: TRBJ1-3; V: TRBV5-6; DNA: TGTGCCAGCAGACGCCGGGGGGCTGGAAACACCATATATTTT; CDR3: CASRRRGAGNTIYF
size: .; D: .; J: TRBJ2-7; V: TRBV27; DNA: TGTGCCAGAGCAGCCGAGCAGTACTTC; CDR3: CARAAEQYF
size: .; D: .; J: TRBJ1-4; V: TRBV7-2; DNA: TGTGCCAGCAGCTTAGCTACTGTAGGGGGAGACTTAGGCGAAAAACTGTTTTTT; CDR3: CASSLATVGGDLGEKLFF
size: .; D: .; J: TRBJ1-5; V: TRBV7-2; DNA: TGTGCCAGCAGCTTAGGGGGGCCCAATCAGCCCCAGCATTTT; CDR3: CASSLGGPNQPQHF
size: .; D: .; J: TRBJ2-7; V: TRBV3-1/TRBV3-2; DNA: TGTGCCAGCAGCCAAGATAGGGTCCCCTACGAGCAGTACTTC; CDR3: CASSQDRVPYEQYF
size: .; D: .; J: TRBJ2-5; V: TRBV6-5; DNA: TGTGCCAGCAGTTACTCTGGGGGGTACCAAGAGACCCAGTACTTC; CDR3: CASSYSGGYQETQYF
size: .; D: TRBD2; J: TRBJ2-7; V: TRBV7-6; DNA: TGTGCCAGCAGCTTAGAGGCTAGCGGGACATCCTACGAGCAGTACTTC; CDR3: CASSLEASGTSYEQYF
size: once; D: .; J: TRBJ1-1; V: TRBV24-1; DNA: TGTGCCACCAGTGACTCAGGAGTGAGGACTGAAGCTTTCTTT; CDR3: CATSDSGVRTEAFF
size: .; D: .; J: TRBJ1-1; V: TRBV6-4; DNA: TGTGCCAGCAGTGACTCGACTGAGAGTGAAGCTTTCTTT; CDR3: CASSDSTESEAFF
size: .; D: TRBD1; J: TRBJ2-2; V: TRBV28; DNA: TGTGCCAGCAGTGAGAGGGGGCTCAACACCGGGGAGCTGTTTTTT; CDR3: CASSERGLNTGELFF
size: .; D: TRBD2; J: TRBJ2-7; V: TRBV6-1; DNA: TGTGCCAGCAGTAAAGCCTCGACTAGCGGGACTCCCCGCGAGCAGTACTTC; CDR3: CASSKASTSGTPREQYF
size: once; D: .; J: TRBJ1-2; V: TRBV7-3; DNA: TGTGCCAGCAGCTCAACAGGGTCTGGTGGCTACACCTTC; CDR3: CASSSTGSGGYTF
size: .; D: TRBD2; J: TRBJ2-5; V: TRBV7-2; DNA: TGTGCCAGCAGCTTAAATAGCGGGGGTGGGGAGACCCAGTACTTC; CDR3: CASSLNSGGGETQYF
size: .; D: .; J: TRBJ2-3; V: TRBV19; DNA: TGTGCCAGTAGTAGTACCAGCGGAGATACGCAGTATTTT; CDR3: CASSSTSGDTQYF
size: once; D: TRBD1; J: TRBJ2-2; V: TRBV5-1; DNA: TGCGCCAGCGCAGGGGGCGGGGAGCTGTTTTTT; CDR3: CASAGGGELFF
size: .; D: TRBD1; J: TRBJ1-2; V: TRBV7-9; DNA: TGTGCCAGCAGCTTAGTAAATGTCGGGGCAGGGGGCCTGTATGGCTACACCTTC; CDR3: CASSLVNVGAGGLYGYTF
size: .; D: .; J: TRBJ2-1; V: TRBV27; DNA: TGTGCCAGCAGTTTCAGATACAATGAGCAGTTCTTC; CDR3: CASSFRYNEQFF
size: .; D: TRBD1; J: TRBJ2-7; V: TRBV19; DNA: TGTGCCAGTAACTTCGGGACAGGTTCCTACGAGCAGTACTTC; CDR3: CASNFGTGSYEQYF
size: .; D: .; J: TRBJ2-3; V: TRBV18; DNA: TGTGCCAGCTCACCTCGAACCCACACAGATACGCAGTATTTT; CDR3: CASSPRTHTDTQYF
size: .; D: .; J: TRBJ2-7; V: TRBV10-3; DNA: TGTGCCATCAGTGAGGGGTACGAGCAGTACTTC; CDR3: CAISEGYEQYF
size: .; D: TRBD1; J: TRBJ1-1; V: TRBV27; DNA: TGTGCCAGCACCACAGGGGGAGGGACTGAAGCTTTCTTT; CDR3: CASTTGGGTEAFF
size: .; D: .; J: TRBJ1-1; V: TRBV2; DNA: TGTGCCAGCAGATCACAGACTACTGAAGCTTTCTTT; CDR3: CASRSQTTEAFF
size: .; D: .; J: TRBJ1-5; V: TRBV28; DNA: TGTGCCAGCAGCACGGGACATTTTAGCAATCAGCCCCAGCATTTT; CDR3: CASSTGHFSNQPQHF
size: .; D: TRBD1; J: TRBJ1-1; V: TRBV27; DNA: TGTGCCAGCAGTTTACAGGGGGCGGACACTGAAGCTTTCTTT; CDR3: CASSLQGADTEAFF
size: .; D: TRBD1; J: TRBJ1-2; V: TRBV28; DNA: TGTGCCAGCAGTCGGACAGGGGGAGGTGGCTACACCTTC; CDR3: CASSRTGGGGYTF
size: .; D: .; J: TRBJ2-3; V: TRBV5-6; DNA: TGTGCCAGCTCGCGGGGACTGTCTAGCACAGATACGCAGTATTTT; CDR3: CASSRGLSSTDTQYF